Below, one TCR beta chain is given with its context. PCR amplification relied on 60 Vbeta primers (plus 13 Jbeta primers). Produced via immunoSEQ multiplex PCR; TCRdb's table is partial and in-frame only. The sample records some 150,000 clones, roughly 74% being singletons. This sample was included in a study of cytomegalovirus exposure and HLA in healthy donors. The CDR3 contains 13 residues. Germline V gene data show CDR1 as SQVTM and CDR2 as ANQGSEA. Trimming took off 3 bases at V and 0 bases at J, with 7 bases between the two ends. These donors counted as nominally healthy when sampled, but unrecorded immune exposures were likely.

The source of this sequence is a man aged 18 to 30 in good health and CMV-seronegative. The rearrangement uses TRBV29-1 and TRBJ2-3, with D possibly matching TRBD1 (5 bases). The sequencing input was PBMCs. CDR3 nucleotides: TGCAGCGTTGAGGGGCTTAGCACAGATACGCAGTATTTT. It translates to CSVEGLSTDTQYF.